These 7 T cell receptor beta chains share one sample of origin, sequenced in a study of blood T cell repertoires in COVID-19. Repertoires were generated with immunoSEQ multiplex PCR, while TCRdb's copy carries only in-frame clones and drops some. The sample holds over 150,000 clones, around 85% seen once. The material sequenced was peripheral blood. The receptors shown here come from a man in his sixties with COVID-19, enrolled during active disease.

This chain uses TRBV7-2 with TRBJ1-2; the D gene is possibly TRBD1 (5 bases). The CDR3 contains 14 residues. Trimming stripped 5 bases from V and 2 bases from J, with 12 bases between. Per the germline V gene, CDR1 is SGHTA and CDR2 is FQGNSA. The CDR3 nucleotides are TGTGCCAGCAGCCCCGTCCAGGGAAACTATGGCTACACCTTC. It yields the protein CASSPVQGNYGYTF.

Here the CDR3 reads CATSDYTPGINEQFF. The CDR3 DNA is TGTGCCACCAGTGATTATACCCCCGGGATTAATGAGCAGTTCTTC. The J gene is TRBJ2-1, the V gene TRBV24-1, with TRBD2 as a possible D gene (5 bases). This CDR3 region has 15 residues. Deletions cut 2 bases from V and 7 bases from J, with 14 bases between. CDR1 is KGHDR and CDR2 is SFDVKD in the germline V gene.

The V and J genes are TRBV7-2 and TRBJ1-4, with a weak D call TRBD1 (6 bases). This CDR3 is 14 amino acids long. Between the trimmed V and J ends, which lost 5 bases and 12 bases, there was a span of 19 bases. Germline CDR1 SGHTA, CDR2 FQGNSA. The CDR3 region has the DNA TGTGCCAGCAGCCAAGGGGGAACAGGGCGGCAACTGTTTTTT. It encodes CASSQGGTGRQLFF.

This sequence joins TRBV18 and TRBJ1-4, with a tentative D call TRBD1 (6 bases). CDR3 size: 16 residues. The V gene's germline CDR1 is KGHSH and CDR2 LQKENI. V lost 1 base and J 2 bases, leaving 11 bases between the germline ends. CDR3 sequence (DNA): TGTGCCAGCTCACCACAACAGGGAGACACTAATGAAAAACTGTTTTTT. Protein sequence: CASSPQQGDTNEKLFF.

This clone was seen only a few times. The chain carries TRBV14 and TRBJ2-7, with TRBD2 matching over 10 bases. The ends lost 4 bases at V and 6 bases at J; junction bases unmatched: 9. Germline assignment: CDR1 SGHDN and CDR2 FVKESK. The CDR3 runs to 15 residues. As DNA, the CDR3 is TGTGCCAGCAGCCGGATAGCGGGAGGTCCCTCCGAGCAGTACTTC. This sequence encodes CASSRIAGGPSEQYF. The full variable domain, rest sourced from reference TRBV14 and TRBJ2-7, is EAGVTQFPSHSVIEKGQTVTLRCDPISGHDNLYWYRRVMGKEIKFLLHFVKESKQDESGMPNNRFLAERTGGTYSTLKVQPAELEDSGVYFCASSRIAGGPSEQYFGPGTRLTVT.

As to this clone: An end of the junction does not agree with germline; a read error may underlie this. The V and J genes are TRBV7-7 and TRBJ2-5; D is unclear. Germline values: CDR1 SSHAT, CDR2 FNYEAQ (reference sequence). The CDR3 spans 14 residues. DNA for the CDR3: TGTGCTAGCAGCGCGGCCGTGATGGTGGAGACCCAGTACTTC. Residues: CASSAAVMVETQYF.

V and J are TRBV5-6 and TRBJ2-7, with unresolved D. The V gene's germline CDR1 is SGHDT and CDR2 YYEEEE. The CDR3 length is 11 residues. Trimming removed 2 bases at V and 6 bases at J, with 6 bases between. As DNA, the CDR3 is TGTGCCAGCAGCTTCTCCCTCGAGCAGTACTTC. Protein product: CASSFSLEQYF.